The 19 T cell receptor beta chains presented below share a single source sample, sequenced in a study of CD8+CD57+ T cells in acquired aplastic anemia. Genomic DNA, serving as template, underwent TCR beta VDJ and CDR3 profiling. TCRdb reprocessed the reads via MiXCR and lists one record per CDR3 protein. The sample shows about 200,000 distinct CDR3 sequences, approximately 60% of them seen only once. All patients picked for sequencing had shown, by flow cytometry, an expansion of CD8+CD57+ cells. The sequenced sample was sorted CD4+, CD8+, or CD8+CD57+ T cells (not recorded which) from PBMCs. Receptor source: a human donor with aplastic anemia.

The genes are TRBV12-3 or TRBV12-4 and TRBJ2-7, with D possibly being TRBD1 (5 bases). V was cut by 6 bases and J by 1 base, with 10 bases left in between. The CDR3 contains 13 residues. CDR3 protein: CASSVGASYEQYF. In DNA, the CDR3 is TGTGCCAGCAGCGTAGGGGCATCCTACGAGCAGTACTTC.

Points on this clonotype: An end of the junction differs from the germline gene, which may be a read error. The CDR3 loop reads CASSSLQGDGSPLHF. CDR3 DNA sequence: TGTGCTAGCAGCTCCTTACAGGGGGATGGATCACCCCTCCACTTT. V and J are TRBV7-7 and TRBJ1-6; 8 nucleotides line up with TRBD1. The CDR3 consists of 15 residues. Germline-derived CDR1 and CDR2 are SSHAT and FNYEAQ (reference sequence).

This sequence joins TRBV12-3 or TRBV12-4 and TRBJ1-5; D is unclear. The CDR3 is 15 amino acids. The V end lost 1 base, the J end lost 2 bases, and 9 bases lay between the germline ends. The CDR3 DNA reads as TGTGCCAGCAGTTTAGGGACGGTGGGCAATCAGCCCCAGCATTTT. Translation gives CASSLGTVGNQPQHF.

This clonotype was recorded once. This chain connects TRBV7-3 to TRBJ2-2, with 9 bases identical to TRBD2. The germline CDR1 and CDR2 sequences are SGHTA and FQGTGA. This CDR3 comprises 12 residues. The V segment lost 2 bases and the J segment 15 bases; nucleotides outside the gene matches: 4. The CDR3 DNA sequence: TGTGCCAGCAGCTTATTCGGCGGGGGGGTGTTTTTT. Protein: CASSLFGGGVFF. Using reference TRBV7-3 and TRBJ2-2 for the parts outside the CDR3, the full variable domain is GAGVSQTPSNKVTEKGKYVELRCDPISGHTALYWYRQSLGQGPEFLIYFQGTGAADDSGLPNDRFFAVRPEGSVSTLKIQRTERGDSAVYLCASSLFGGGVFFGEGSRLTVL.

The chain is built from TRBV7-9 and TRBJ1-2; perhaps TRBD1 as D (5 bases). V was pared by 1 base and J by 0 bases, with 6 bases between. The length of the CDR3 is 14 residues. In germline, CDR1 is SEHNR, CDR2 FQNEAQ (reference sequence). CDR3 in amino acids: CASSLGGANYGYTF. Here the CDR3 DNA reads TGTGCCAGCAGCTTAGGGGGGGCTAACTATGGCTACACCTTC.

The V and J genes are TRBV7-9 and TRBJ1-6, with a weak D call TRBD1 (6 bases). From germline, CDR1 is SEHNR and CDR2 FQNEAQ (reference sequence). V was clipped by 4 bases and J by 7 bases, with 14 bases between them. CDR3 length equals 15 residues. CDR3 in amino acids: CASSSGEGGNSPLHF. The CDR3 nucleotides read TGTGCCAGCAGCTCTGGGGAGGGGGGAAATTCACCCCTCCACTTT.

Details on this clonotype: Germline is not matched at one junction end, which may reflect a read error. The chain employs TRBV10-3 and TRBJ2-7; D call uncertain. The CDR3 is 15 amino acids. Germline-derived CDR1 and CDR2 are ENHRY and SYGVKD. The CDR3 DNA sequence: TGTGCCAGCAGTGATTACCGGATAGTATTCTACGAGCAGTACTTC. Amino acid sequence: CASSDYRIVFYEQYF.

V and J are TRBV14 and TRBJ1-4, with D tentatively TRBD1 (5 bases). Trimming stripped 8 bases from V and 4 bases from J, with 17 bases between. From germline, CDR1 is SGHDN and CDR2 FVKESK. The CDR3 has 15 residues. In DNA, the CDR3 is TGTGCCAGCTCATGGGATTGGGGCAGTAATGAAAAACTGTTTTTT. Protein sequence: CASSWDWGSNEKLFF.

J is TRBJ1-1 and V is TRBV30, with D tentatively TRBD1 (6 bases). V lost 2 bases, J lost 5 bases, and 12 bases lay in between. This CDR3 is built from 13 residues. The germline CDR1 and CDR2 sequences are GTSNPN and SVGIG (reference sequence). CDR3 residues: CAWSWGGRTEAFF. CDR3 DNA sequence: TGTGCCTGGAGTTGGGGGGGGCGGACTGAAGCTTTCTTT.

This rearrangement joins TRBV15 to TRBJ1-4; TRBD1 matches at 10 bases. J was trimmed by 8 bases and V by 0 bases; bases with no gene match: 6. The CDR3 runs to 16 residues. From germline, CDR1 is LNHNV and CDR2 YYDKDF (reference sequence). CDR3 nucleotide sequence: TGTGCCACCAGCAGAGAACTGACAGGGGGCGCGGAAAAACTGTTTTTT. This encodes CATSRELTGGAEKLFF.

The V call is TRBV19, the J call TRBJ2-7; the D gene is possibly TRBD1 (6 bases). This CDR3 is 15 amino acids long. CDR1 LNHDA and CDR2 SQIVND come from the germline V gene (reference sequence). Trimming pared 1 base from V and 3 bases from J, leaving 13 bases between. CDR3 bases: TGTGCCAGTAGTATAGGACAGGTCGGAAACTACGAGCAGTACTTC. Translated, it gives CASSIGQVGNYEQYF.

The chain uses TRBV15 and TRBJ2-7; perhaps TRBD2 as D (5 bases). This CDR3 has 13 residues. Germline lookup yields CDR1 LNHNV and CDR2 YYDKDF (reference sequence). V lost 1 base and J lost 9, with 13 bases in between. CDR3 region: CATSRGAEGRQYF. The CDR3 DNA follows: TGTGCCACCAGCAGAGGCGCGGAAGGGAGGCAGTACTTC.

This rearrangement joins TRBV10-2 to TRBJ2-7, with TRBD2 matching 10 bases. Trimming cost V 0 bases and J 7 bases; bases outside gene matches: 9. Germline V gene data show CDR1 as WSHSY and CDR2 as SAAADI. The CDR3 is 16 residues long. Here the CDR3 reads CASSESIGLAVGEQYF. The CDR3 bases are TGCGCCAGCAGTGAGTCTATTGGACTAGCGGTGGGGGAGCAGTACTTC.

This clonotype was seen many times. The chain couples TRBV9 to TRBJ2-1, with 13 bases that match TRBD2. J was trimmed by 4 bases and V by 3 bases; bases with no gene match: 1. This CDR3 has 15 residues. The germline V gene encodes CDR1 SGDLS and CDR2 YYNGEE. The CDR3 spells CASSETSGRYNEQFF. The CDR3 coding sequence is TGTGCCAGCAGCGAGACTAGCGGGAGGTACAATGAGCAGTTCTTC.

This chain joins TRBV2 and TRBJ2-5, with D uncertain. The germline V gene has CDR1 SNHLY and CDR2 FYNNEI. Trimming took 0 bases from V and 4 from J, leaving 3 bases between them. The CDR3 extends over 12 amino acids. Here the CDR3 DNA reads TGTGCCAGCAGTGAAGCTATAGAGACCCAGTACTTC. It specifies CASSEAIETQYF.

As DNA, the CDR3 is TGTGCCAGCAGCTTAACGCAGGCGACCTATGGCTACACCTTC. It encodes CASSLTQATYGYTF. This rearrangement joins TRBV7-9 to TRBJ1-2; D remains unclear. V gave up 2 bases and J gave up 4 bases, with 11 bases separating them. Germline-derived CDR1 and CDR2 are SEHNR and FQNEAQ (reference sequence). This CDR3 has 14 amino acids.

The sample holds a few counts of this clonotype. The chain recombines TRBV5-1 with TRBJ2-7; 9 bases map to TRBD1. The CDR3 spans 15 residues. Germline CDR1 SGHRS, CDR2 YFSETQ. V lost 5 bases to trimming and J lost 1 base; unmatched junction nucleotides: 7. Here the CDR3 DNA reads TGCGCCAGCAGGTCCGGACAGGGGCGATCCTACGAGCAGTACTTC. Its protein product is CASRSGQGRSYEQYF.

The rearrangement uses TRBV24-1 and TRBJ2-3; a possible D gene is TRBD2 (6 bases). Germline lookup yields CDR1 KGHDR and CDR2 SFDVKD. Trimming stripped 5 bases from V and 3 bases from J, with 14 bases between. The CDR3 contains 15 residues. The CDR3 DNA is TGTGCCACCAGTGGCGGGGCCGTTCGGACAGATACGCAGTATTTT. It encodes CATSGGAVRTDTQYF.

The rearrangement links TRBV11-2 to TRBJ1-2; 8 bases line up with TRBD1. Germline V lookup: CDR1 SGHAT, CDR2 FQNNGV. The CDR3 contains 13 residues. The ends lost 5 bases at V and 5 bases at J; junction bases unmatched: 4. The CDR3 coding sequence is TGTGCCAGCAGCCCGACAGGGGAGTATGGCTACACCTTC. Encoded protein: CASSPTGEYGYTF. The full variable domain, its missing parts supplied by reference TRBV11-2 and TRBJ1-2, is EAGVAQSPRYKIIEKRQSVAFWCNPISGHATLYWYQQILGQGPKLLIQFQNNGVVDDSQLPKDRFSAERLKGVDSTLKIQPAKLEDSAVYLCASSPTGEYGYTFGSGTRLTVV.